Reported below is one T cell receptor beta chain. Its antigen is as yet unknown. The sample belongs to a study of memory CD4+ T cells and cytomegalovirus serostatus. The assay was immunoSEQ multiplex PCR, and TCRdb's table has in-frame clones only and misses some. Among approximately 61,000 clones, roughly 80% were seen once, and the ten largest hold about 1%. Single viable CD3+CD4+CD8-CD45RO+ cells were sorted as the memory CD4+ T cells. Study outcomes and limitations: The CMV-associated TCR signature appears largely within the CD4+ memory repertoire.

CDR1 and CDR2 from the germline V gene are MNHEY and SMNVEV (reference sequence). The CDR3 length is 15 residues. Between the trimmed V and J ends, which lost 6 bases and 0 bases, there was a span of 14 bases. The source material was memory CD4+ T cells from blood. The gene calls are TRBV27 and TRBJ2-5; D possibly corresponds to TRBD2 (6 bases). The TCR comes from an adult in good health and CMV-seronegative. The CDR3 reads CASRTTSKYQETQYF. CDR3 nucleotide sequence: TGTGCCAGCAGGACAACTAGCAAGTACCAAGAGACCCAGTACTTC.